Below, 18 T cell receptor beta chains from the same sample are listed, as sequenced in a study of blood T cell repertoires in COVID-19. Some clones are missing from TCRdb's copy, which holds only in-frame ones; the method was immunoSEQ multiplex PCR. The sample records 160,000 or so clones, roughly 85% being singletons. Sample: peripheral blood. These receptors came from a woman in her forties or fifties with COVID-19, enrolled during active disease.

The chain is built from TRBV9 and TRBJ2-1; TRBD1 aligns across 12 bases. This CDR3 is built from 16 residues. Germline assignment: CDR1 SGDLS and CDR2 YYNGEE. The V segment lost 3 bases and the J segment 8 bases; nucleotides outside the gene matches: 9. The CDR3 sequence: CASSARDRGRIDEQFF. CDR3 sequence (DNA): TGTGCCAGCAGCGCAAGGGACAGGGGGCGAATAGATGAGCAGTTCTTC.

The rearrangement uses TRBV30 and TRBJ2-5; 7 nucleotides line up with TRBD2. The CDR3 is 13 amino acids. The germline gives CDR1 GTSNPN, CDR2 SVGIG (reference sequence). V dropped 4 bases and J dropped 7; count of bases not matched to a gene: 9. CDR3 nucleotide sequence: TGTGCCTGGAACAGTAGAGGGGAGGGGACCCAGTACTTC. It translates to CAWNSRGEGTQYF.

This clone came up once. V gene TRBV15 combines with J gene TRBJ2-7; 9 positions agree with TRBD1. This CDR3 has 14 residues. CDR1 and CDR2 from the germline V gene are LNHNV and YYDKDF (reference sequence). V shed 2 bases and J 7 bases; nucleotides not matched to a gene: 6. In nucleotides, the CDR3 is TGTGCCACCAGCAGATCCAGGACAGGGGAAGAGCAGTACTTC. Encoded protein: CATSRSRTGEEQYF.

The V gene is TRBV7-2, the J gene TRBJ2-6, with D tentatively TRBD1 (6 bases). Germline CDR1 is SGHTA and CDR2 is FQGNSA. The CDR3 runs to 16 residues. V lost 1 base to trimming and J lost 2 bases, with 9 bases between them. DNA of the CDR3: TGTGCCAGCAGCTTAGGACAGGACCCTGGGGCCAACGTCCTGACTTTC. This encodes CASSLGQDPGANVLTF.

V usage is TRBV7-3 and J usage is TRBJ2-5; a weak D match, TRBD1 (5 bases). CDR1 and CDR2 from the germline V gene are SGHTA and FQGTGA. Trimming left V 5 bases short and J 4 bases short, with 14 bases between. The CDR3 is 14 amino acids. CDR3 sequence (DNA): TGTGCCAGCAGCAAGGGCCAGGGTGGAGAGACCCAGTACTTC. Its protein is CASSKGQGGETQYF.

The chain recombines TRBV6-1 with TRBJ1-6, with a possible D match to TRBD1 (6 bases). The germline CDR1 and CDR2 sequences are MNHNS and SASEGT. This CDR3 has 15 amino acids. V lost 1 base and J 7 bases, leaving 11 bases between the germline ends. The CDR3 is CASSEVEGVNSPLHF. CDR3 bases: TGTGCCAGCAGTGAAGTCGAGGGGGTGAATTCACCCCTCCACTTT.

The V gene is TRBV5-5, the J gene TRBJ2-7, with 7 nucleotides matching TRBD1. V shed 9 bases, J shed 3 bases, and the junction held 9 bases outside the gene matches. The germline V gene encodes CDR1 SGHKS and CDR2 YYEKEE (reference sequence). The CDR3 extends over 13 amino acids. The CDR3 sequence: CATATGPNYEQYF. In DNA form, the CDR3 reads TGTGCCACCGCGACAGGGCCCAACTACGAGCAGTACTTC.

The chain combines TRBV5-1 with TRBJ2-7; 8 nucleotides align to TRBD2. Germline V gives CDR1 SGHRS, CDR2 YFSETQ. CDR3 size: 15 residues. Trimming at V came to 0 bases and at J to 4 bases, leaving 6 bases not matched to a gene. The DNA of the CDR3 is TGCGCCAGCAGCTTGGAAGTTAGCGGGACGTACGAGCAGTACTTC. Its translation is CASSLEVSGTYEQYF.

The CDR3 here is CASSFTGGAEAFF. The DNA for the CDR3 is TGTGCCAGCAGCTTCACTGGGGGGGCTGAAGCTTTCTTT. V usage is TRBV5-4 and J usage is TRBJ1-1, with a possible D match to TRBD1 (5 bases). The germline V gene encodes CDR1 SGHNT and CDR2 YYREEE (reference sequence). V shed 2 bases and J shed 6 bases, with 11 bases lying between them. CDR3 length: 13 residues.

This sequence joins TRBV6-5 and TRBJ2-7; 8 bases are shared with TRBD2. Germline CDR1 MNHEY, CDR2 SVGAGI. V shed 0 bases and J 7 bases; nucleotides not matched to a gene: 8. The CDR3 has 15 residues. CDR3 sequence: CASSYSFGGAWEQYF. The CDR3 coding sequence is TGTGCCAGCAGTTACTCTTTCGGGGGGGCTTGGGAGCAGTACTTC.

The chain recombines TRBV6-5 with TRBJ2-1; possible D gene TRBD1, 5 bases. This CDR3 comprises 15 residues. V dropped 0 bases and J dropped 7 bases, with 13 bases sitting between them. Germline CDR1 is MNHEY and CDR2 is SVGAGI. The CDR3 sequence is CASSYSGPPRNEQFF. In nucleotides, the CDR3 is TGTGCCAGCAGTTACTCGGGGCCCCCGAGGAATGAGCAGTTCTTC.

J is TRBJ2-2 and V is TRBV4-1, with 7 bases fitting TRBD2. Germline V lookup: CDR1 MGHRA, CDR2 YSYEKL. This CDR3 contains 16 residues. V dropped 5 bases and J dropped 4; count of bases not matched to a gene: 10. The CDR3 loop is CASSARTRSVTGELFF. CDR3 coding DNA: TGCGCCAGCAGCGCTCGGACTAGAAGCGTCACCGGGGAGCTGTTTTTT.

This clone was seen once. This sequence joins TRBV5-5 and TRBJ2-1, with 8 bases identical to TRBD1. The CDR3 length is 16 residues. V gave up 0 bases and J gave up 3 bases; unmatched junction bases: 5. Germline V lookup: CDR1 SGHKS, CDR2 YYEKEE (reference sequence). The CDR3 sequence: CASSLVGQAIYNEQFF. CDR3 DNA: TGTGCCAGCAGCTTGGTGGGACAGGCGATCTACAATGAGCAGTTCTTC.

The chain recombines TRBV15 with TRBJ2-1; 9 bases line up with TRBD1. Trimming at V came to 5 bases and at J to 7 bases, leaving 9 bases not matched to a gene. Looked up from germline, CDR1 is LNHNV and CDR2 is YYDKDF (reference sequence). The CDR3 sequence is 15 residues long. CDR3 residues: CATSGRDRGTNEQFF. CDR3 coding DNA: TGTGCCACCAGCGGCCGCGACAGGGGGACTAATGAGCAGTTCTTC. Variable domain in full (rest from reference TRBV15 and TRBJ2-1): DAMVIQNPRYQVTQFGKPVTLSCSQTLNHNVMYWYQQKSSQAPKLLFHYYDKDFNNEADTPDNFQSRRPNTSFCFLDIRSPGLGDTAMYLCATSGRDRGTNEQFFGPGTRLTVL.

DNA for the CDR3: TGTGCCAGCAGCTTAGGGCAGTCCTACAATGAGCAGTTCTTC. Its translation is CASSLGQSYNEQFF. This chain links TRBV7-9 with TRBJ2-1; no firm D call. The ends were cut back, 1 base at V and 1 base at J, with 5 bases in the middle. Germline CDR1 and CDR2: SEHNR and FQNEAQ (reference sequence). This CDR3 spans 14 amino acids.

This clone showed up just once. V is TRBV9 and J is TRBJ2-1; D perhaps matches TRBD1 (7 bases). The CDR3 runs 14 residues. Trimming removed 4 bases from V and 8 bases from J, with 16 bases in between. Germline CDR1 reads SGDLS; CDR2 reads YYNGEE. The CDR3 loop is CASSPQGGPHEQFF. In nucleotides, the CDR3 is TGTGCCAGCAGCCCCCAGGGGGGACCCCATGAGCAGTTCTTC.

J is TRBJ1-4 and V is TRBV7-9; D uncertain. Trimming pared 4 bases from V and 7 bases from J, leaving 19 bases between. The CDR3 is made up of 16 amino acids. Per germline, CDR1 SEHNR and CDR2 FQNEAQ (reference sequence). The CDR3 DNA sequence: TGTGCCAGCAGCTCGACGGGCCGGGAAAGGAGTGAAAAACTGTTTTTT. Protein product: CASSSTGRERSEKLFF.

The gene calls are TRBV5-6 and TRBJ2-7, with 8 bases lining up with TRBD1. The junction had 4 bases not matched to a gene; V was cut back by 4 bases and J by 1 base. The germline V gene encodes CDR1 SGHDT and CDR2 YYEEEE. The length of the CDR3 is 14 residues. The CDR3 sequence: CASSRQGLSYEQYF. CDR3 DNA sequence: TGTGCCAGCAGCCGACAGGGGCTGTCCTACGAGCAGTACTTC.